The TCR beta chain under discussion was sequenced for a study of blood T cell repertoires in COVID-19. After removal of 0 bases from V and 1 base from J, the junction contained 10 bases not matched to a gene. CDR1 LNHNV and CDR2 YYDKDF come from the germline V gene (reference sequence). The CDR3 is 19 residues long. The table came from immunoSEQ multiplex PCR; TCRdb's copy has only in-frame clones and leaves some out. The sample includes 350,000 to 500,000 clones, around nine tenths seen only once; the top ten take 1.4%. Source material: PBMCs or T cells enriched from blood (not recorded which). The clonotype comes from a woman between 18 and 30 years old who had been exposed to COVID-19. This chain links TRBV15 with TRBJ2-2, with 8 bases that match TRBD2. CDR3 region: CATSRDLAGGLVNTGELFF. In DNA, the CDR3 is TGTGCCACCAGCAGAGATCTGGCGGGAGGACTCGTGAACACCGGGGAGCTGTTTTTT.